These 6 T cell receptor beta chains were all obtained from the same sample, sequenced in a study of T cell changes during pregnancy in multiple sclerosis. TCRdb keeps only in-frame clones here, not all; method: immunoSEQ multiplex PCR. The sample contains about 67,000 clones, approximately 90% of which appear only once. Here the sequenced sample was peripheral blood, taken in the first trimester of pregnancy. These receptors all come from a female donor in good health, enrolled as a control in a pregnancy study.

This chain connects TRBV9 to TRBJ2-1, with TRBD1 matching over 8 bases. The V segment lost 0 bases and the J segment 4 bases; nucleotides outside the gene matches: 6. The CDR3 loop spans 16 amino acids. CDR1 is SGDLS, CDR2 YYNGEE, per germline. The DNA for the CDR3 is TGTGCCAGCAGCGTAGGATCCGGGACAGGTTACAATGAGCAGTTCTTC. Translating gives CASSVGSGTGYNEQFF.

The genes are TRBV6-5 and TRBJ2-4, with D tentatively TRBD2 (6 bases). CDR1 and CDR2 from the germline V gene are MNHEY and SVGAGI. The germline V and J ends were trimmed by 8 bases and 6 bases, with 8 bases remaining between them. This CDR3 spans 11 amino acids. For the CDR3, the DNA is TGTGCCAGCGGGGGGTCAAACATTCAGTACTTC. Protein: CASGGSNIQYF.

The chain employs TRBV27 and TRBJ2-3, with 13 nucleotides matching TRBD2. Germline CDR1 is MNHEY and CDR2 is SMNVEV (reference sequence). J gave up 3 bases and V 6 bases, and 0 bases lay outside the gene matches. The CDR3 has 14 amino acids. This CDR3 is CASRTSGRTDTQYF. CDR3 DNA: TGTGCCAGCAGGACTAGCGGGAGGACAGATACGCAGTATTTT.

The chain links TRBV28 to TRBJ1-4; D may be TRBD1 (6 bases). The germline V gene encodes CDR1 MDHEN and CDR2 SYDVKM. The CDR3 contains 16 residues. The V and J ends lost 2 bases and 4 bases respectively, with 14 bases between them. For the CDR3, the DNA is TGTGCCAGCAGTTTAACAGGGACTAAAATTAATGAAAAACTGTTTTTT. Its protein is CASSLTGTKINEKLFF. Looking up the rest from reference TRBV28 and TRBJ1-4 gives the full variable domain: DVKVTQSSRYLVKRTGEKVFLECVQDMDHENMFWYRQDPGLGLRLIYFSYDVKMKEKGDIPEGYSVSREKKERFSLILESASTNQTSMYLCASSLTGTKINEKLFFGSGTQLSVL.

The V and J genes are TRBV28 and TRBJ2-6; D unresolved. CDR1 is MDHEN, CDR2 SYDVKM, per germline. The CDR3 is made up of 17 amino acids. The V gene lost 6 bases and the J gene lost 0 bases, with 15 bases spanning the gap. The CDR3 DNA reads as TGTGCCAGCAGACAGACCGAGACCATCTCTGGGGCCAACGTCCTGACTTTC. Encoded protein: CASRQTETISGANVLTF.

The gene calls are TRBV5-1 and TRBJ1-1, with 9 nucleotides matching TRBD1. J lost 0 bases, V lost 2 bases, and 8 bases had no gene match. Germline CDR1 reads SGHRS; CDR2 reads YFSETQ. The CDR3 spans 17 residues. CDR3 nucleotide sequence: TGCGCCAGCAGCTTAGGGACAGGGTTGGGTCTGAACACTGAAGCTTTCTTT. Translation gives CASSLGTGLGLNTEAFF.